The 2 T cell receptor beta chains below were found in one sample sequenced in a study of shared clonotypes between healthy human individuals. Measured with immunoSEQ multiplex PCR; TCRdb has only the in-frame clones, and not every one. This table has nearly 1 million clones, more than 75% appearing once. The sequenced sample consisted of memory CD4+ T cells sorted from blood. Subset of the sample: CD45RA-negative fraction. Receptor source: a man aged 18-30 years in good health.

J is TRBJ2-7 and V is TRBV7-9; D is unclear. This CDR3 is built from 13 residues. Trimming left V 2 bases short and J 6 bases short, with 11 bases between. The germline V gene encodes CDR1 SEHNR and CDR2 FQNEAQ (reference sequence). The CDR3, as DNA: TGTGCCAGCAGCTTAAAGGATCTCGGCGAGCAGTACTTC. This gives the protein CASSLKDLGEQYF.

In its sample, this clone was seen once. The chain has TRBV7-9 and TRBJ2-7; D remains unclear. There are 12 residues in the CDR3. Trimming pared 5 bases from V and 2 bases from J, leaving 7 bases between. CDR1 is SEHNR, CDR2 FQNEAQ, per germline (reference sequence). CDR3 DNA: TGTGCCAGCAGCGCCCAGGCCTACGAGCAGTACTTC. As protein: CASSAQAYEQYF.